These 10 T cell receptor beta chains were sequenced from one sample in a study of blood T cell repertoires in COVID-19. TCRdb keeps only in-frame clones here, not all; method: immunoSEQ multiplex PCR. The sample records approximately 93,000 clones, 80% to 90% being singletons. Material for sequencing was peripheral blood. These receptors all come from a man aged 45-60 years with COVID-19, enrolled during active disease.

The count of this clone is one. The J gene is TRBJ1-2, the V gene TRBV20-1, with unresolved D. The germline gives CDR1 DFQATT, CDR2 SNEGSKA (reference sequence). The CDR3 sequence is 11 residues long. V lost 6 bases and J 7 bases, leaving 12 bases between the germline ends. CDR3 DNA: TGCAGTGCCGCGGGGTGGTCTGGCTACACCTTC. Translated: CSAAGWSGYTF.

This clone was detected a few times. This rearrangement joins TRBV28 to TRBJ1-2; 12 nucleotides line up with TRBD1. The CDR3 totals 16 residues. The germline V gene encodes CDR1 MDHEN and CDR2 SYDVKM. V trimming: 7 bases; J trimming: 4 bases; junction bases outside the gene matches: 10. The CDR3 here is CASTPPGTGGFYGYTF. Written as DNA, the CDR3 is TGTGCCAGCACCCCCCCCGGGACAGGGGGCTTCTATGGCTACACCTTC.

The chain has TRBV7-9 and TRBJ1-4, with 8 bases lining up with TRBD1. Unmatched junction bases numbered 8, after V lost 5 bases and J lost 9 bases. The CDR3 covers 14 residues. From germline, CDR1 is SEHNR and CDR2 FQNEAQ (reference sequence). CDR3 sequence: CASSLASGGKKLFF. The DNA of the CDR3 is TGTGCCAGCAGCCTGGCTTCAGGGGGCAAAAAACTGTTTTTT.

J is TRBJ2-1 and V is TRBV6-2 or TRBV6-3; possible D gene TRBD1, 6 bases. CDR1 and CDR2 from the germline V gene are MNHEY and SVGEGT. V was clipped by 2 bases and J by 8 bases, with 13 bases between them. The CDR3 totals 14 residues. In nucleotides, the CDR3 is TGTGCCAGCAGTTACCCAGGGGTCGGCGATGAGCAGTTCTTC. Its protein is CASSYPGVGDEQFF.

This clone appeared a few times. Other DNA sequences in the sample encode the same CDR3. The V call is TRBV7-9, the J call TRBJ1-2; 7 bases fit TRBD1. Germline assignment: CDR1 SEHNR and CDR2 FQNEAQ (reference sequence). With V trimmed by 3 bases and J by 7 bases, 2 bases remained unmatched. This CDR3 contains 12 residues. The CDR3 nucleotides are TGTGCCAGCAGCTTCACAGGGGTTGGCTACACCTTC. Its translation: CASSFTGVGYTF.

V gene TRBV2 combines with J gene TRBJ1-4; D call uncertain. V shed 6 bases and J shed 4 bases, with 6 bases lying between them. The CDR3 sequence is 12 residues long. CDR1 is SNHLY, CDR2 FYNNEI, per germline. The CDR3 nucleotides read TGTGCCAGCAGGGCCCTTAATGAAAAACTGTTTTTT. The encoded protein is CASRALNEKLFF.

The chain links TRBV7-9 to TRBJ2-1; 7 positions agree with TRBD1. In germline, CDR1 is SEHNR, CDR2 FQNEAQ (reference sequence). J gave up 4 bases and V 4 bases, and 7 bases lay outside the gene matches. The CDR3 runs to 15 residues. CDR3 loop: CASSSRGTAYNEQFF. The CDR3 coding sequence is TGTGCCAGCAGCTCGCGTGGGACAGCATACAATGAGCAGTTCTTC.

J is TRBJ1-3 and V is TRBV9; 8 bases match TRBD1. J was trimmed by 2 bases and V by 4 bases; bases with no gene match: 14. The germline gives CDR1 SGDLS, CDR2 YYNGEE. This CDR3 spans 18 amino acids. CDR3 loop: CASSHPPGGGQPGNTIYF. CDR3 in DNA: TGTGCCAGCAGCCACCCTCCAGGGGGCGGTCAACCTGGAAACACCATATATTTT.

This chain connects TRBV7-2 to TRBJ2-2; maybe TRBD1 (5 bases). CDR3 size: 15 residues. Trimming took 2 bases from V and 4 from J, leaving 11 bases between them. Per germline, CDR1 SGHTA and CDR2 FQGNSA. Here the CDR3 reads CASSLIQGSTGELFF. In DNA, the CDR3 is TGTGCCAGCAGCTTAATCCAGGGTAGCACCGGGGAGCTGTTTTTT.

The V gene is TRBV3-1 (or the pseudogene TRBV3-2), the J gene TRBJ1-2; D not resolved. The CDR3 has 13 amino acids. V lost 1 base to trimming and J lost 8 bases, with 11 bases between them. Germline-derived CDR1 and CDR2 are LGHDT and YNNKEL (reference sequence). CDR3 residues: CASSQGGAGGYTF. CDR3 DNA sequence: TGTGCCAGCAGCCAAGGGGGAGCGGGCGGCTACACCTTC.